The 5 T cell receptor beta chains below all came from one sample that was sequenced in a study of T cell responses to AZD1222 COVID-19 vaccine. Only in-frame clones appear in the TCRdb table, and some are missing; sequencing was by immunoSEQ multiplex PCR. The sample has some 160,000 clones, 85% to 95% seen once. This specimen consisted of peripheral blood, obtained on day 0 of AZD1222 vaccination. Receptors were obtained from an adult in good health.

The chain is built from TRBV28 and TRBJ1-2; D is unclear. The CDR3 totals 12 residues. Deletions cut 7 bases from V and 3 bases from J, with 9 bases between. The V gene's germline CDR1 is MDHEN and CDR2 SYDVKM. For the CDR3, the DNA is TGTGCCAGCAACAGACAAGACTATGGCTACACCTTC. Its translation is CASNRQDYGYTF.

The chain carries TRBV5-1 and TRBJ1-2; TRBD1 might be the D (5 bases). The CDR3 extends over 16 amino acids. Germline-derived CDR1 and CDR2 are SGHRS and YFSETQ. V lost 4 bases and J 4 bases, leaving 20 bases between the germline ends. The CDR3 spells CASSLLIGQGTYGYTF. The CDR3 DNA sequence: TGCGCCAGCAGCCTTCTAATCGGACAAGGGACCTATGGCTACACCTTC.

V usage is TRBV25-1 and J usage is TRBJ1-1, with TRBD1 identical over 7 bases. This CDR3 contains 16 residues. Germline trimming cut 0 bases from V and 1 base from J; bases unmatched to any gene: 5. Germline V CDR1 and CDR2: MGHDK, SYGVNS. CDR3 nucleotide sequence: TGTGCCAGCAGTGAATATAGGGGGCCGGGGAACACTGAAGCTTTCTTT. Protein: CASSEYRGPGNTEAFF.

This chain connects TRBV10-3 to TRBJ1-1; TRBD1 matches at 9 bases. The V gene's germline CDR1 is ENHRY and CDR2 SYGVKD. The CDR3 extends over 14 amino acids. Germline trimming cut 2 bases from V and 7 bases from J; bases unmatched to any gene: 5. The CDR3 reads CAISELGQGLEAFF. DNA for the CDR3: TGTGCCATCAGTGAGCTGGGACAGGGCCTTGAAGCTTTCTTT.

The rearrangement uses TRBV10-3 and TRBJ1-2; tentatively, D is TRBD1 (5 bases). The germline gives CDR1 ENHRY, CDR2 SYGVKD. The CDR3 extends over 15 amino acids. Trimming removed 10 bases at V and 1 base at J, with 19 bases between. CDR3 amino acids: CATSGRRNFNYGYTF. The CDR3 region has the DNA TGTGCCACCTCGGGACGCCGAAACTTTAACTATGGCTACACCTTC.